The rows below give T cell receptor beta chains drawn from one sample of a study of cytomegalovirus exposure and HLA in healthy donors. Using immunoSEQ multiplex PCR, the repertoire was profiled, and TCRdb retains in-frame clones only, with some absent. The sample yields approximately 130,000 clones, approximately 84% seen once. Material for sequencing was PBMCs. These receptors were collected from a boy aged 2 to 9 in good health and CMV-seronegative. The CDR3 runs from the conserved cysteine through the conserved F or W. A D gene is named only where the DNA matches it firmly. A clone size is listed for some rows: how often the clone was seen (once, few, many), or a class if it is expanded.

TGTGCCAGCGGCCAATCGGAGAGTCCCTATCTGTACTTC	CASGQSESPYLYF	NA	TRBV7-6	TRBJ2-4	NA
TGTGCCAGCAGTGGGGCGCCGGAAACTGAAGCTTTCTTT	CASSGAPETEAFF	NA	TRBV6-1	TRBJ1-1	NA
TGTGCCAGCAGTTTATTCGAGGGCCCGGCCGGGGAGCTGTTTTTT	CASSLFEGPAGELFF	NA	TRBV27	TRBJ2-2	NA
TGTGCCAGCAGGAAAGGACAGGGGAGCTATGGCTACACCTTC	CASRKGQGSYGYTF	TRBD1	TRBV6-7	TRBJ1-2	NA
TGTGCCAGCTGGACTTTCGGGCTTAACACCGGGGAGCTGTTTTTT	CASWTFGLNTGELFF	NA	TRBV5-4	TRBJ2-2	NA
TGTGCCTGGAGCCACGGACAGGGGCCTTCCTACGAGCAGTACTTC	CAWSHGQGPSYEQYF	TRBD1	TRBV30	TRBJ2-7	NA
TGTGCCAGCAGCGTAGGAGGAGAGGCTTGGCTAGAGACCCAGTACTTC	CASSVGGEAWLETQYF	NA	TRBV9	TRBJ2-5	NA
TGTGCCAGCAGCGGACTAGGAGTCGGGACGCAGTATTTT	CASSGLGVGTQYF	TRBD2	TRBV6-5	TRBJ2-3	NA
TGTGCCAGTAAGGCGACAGGGGCCGACACTGAAGCTTTCTTT	CASKATGADTEAFF	TRBD1	TRBV19	TRBJ1-1	NA
TGTGCCAGCAGTGCTAGCGGAGCCACGTTCTTC	CASSASGATFF	TRBD2	TRBV6-5	TRBJ2-1	NA
TGTGCCAGCAGCCTACAGGGGGCGGGGGAAGAGACCCAGTACTTC	CASSLQGAGEETQYF	TRBD1	TRBV6-1	TRBJ2-5	NA
TGTGCCAGCAGTTACTTAGGACAGGGGTTGAACACTGAAGCTTTCTTT	CASSYLGQGLNTEAFF	TRBD1	TRBV6-5	TRBJ1-1	NA
TGTGCCAGCAGTCGTGACAAAGACGAGCAGTACTTC	CASSRDKDEQYF	NA	TRBV6-5	TRBJ2-7	NA
TGTGCCAGCTGTCAAGGGGGAGTCTACAATGAGCAGTTCTTC	CASCQGGVYNEQFF	NA	TRBV7-8	TRBJ2-1	once
TGTGCCAGCAGTGAATGGTCGTCGCGTCACTCTGGAAACACCATATATTTT	CASSEWSSRHSGNTIYF	NA	TRBV25-1	TRBJ1-3	NA
TGTGCCAGCAGCCCCTTAGCGGGGGCAAACACCGGGGAGCTGTTTTTT	CASSPLAGANTGELFF	TRBD2	TRBV5-4	TRBJ2-2	NA
TGCGCCAGCAGCCAAGCGGACAGGGCTTCGGGGGAGCTGTTTTTT	CASSQADRASGELFF	TRBD1	TRBV4-1	TRBJ2-2	few
TGTGCCAGCAGTTCTACTGTCAGACAGGCGGATGGCTACACCTTC	CASSSTVRQADGYTF	NA	TRBV6-5	TRBJ1-2	few
TGCGCCAGCACCGCCCCACTAGCGGGGGGACAAGAGACCCAGTACTTC	CASTAPLAGGQETQYF	TRBD2	TRBV10-1	TRBJ2-5	NA
TGTGCCAGCAGCGTCACAGGACTAAGGACTGAAGCTTTCTTT	CASSVTGLRTEAFF	NA	TRBV13	TRBJ1-1	NA
TGTGCCAGCAGCTTAAGTGCTAGCGGCCGCACAGATACGCAGTATTTT	CASSLSASGRTDTQYF	TRBD2	TRBV11-1	TRBJ2-3	NA
TGTGCCAGCAGGACCGGGACTGAGGCGGGGACTGAAGCTTTCTTT	CASRTGTEAGTEAFF	NA	TRBV6-5	TRBJ1-1	NA
TGTGCCAGTAGTTCAGCGCCACAGGGGCCGAACACTGAAGCTTTCTTT	CASSSAPQGPNTEAFF	TRBD1	TRBV19	TRBJ1-1	NA
TGTGCCAGCAACCGGGACAGACAAACTTACGAGCAGTACTTC	CASNRDRQTYEQYF	TRBD1	TRBV7-2	TRBJ2-7	NA
TGTGCCAGCAGCTTAACAACCACTGAAGCTTTCTTT	CASSLTTTEAFF	NA	TRBV11-2	TRBJ1-1	NA
TGTGCCAGCAGTGACGGAGCTAGCGGGAGTAATGAGCAGTTCTTC	CASSDGASGSNEQFF	TRBD2	TRBV6-4	TRBJ2-1	NA
TGCGCCAGCAGCTTGGGTGGCAGGGGGAGCTATGGCTACACCTTC	CASSLGGRGSYGYTF	TRBD1	TRBV5-1	TRBJ1-2	few
TGTGCCAGCAGTTCCATCACAGGGAAGAAAAACACCATATATTTT	CASSSITGKKNTIYF	NA	TRBV7-6	TRBJ1-3	once
TGTGCCAGTAGTACCGTTAGGGGGACAGGGACGGGCAATCAGCCCCAGCATTTT	CASSTVRGTGTGNQPQHF	TRBD1	TRBV19	TRBJ1-5	once
TGTGCCAGCAGCTTAGAGAGAGGGTACACTGAAGCTTTCTTT	CASSLERGYTEAFF	NA	TRBV11-2	TRBJ1-1	NA
TGCAGCGTTGAAGATCGAGGGGGAGAAGAGACCCAGTACTTC	CSVEDRGGEETQYF	NA	TRBV29-1	TRBJ2-5	NA
TGCGCCAGCAGCCCTTGGACTAGCGGGGGTAGCACAGATACGCAGTATTTT	CASSPWTSGGSTDTQYF	TRBD2	TRBV5-1	TRBJ2-3	NA
TGTGCCAGCACCTACCTCGGGGGGGGAAGAACTAATGAAAAACTGTTTTTT	CASTYLGGGRTNEKLFF	NA	TRBV28	TRBJ1-4	NA
TGTGCCAGTAGTGAGTCCGCAGGGGGCGACTACGAGCAGTACTTC	CASSESAGGDYEQYF	TRBD1	TRBV19	TRBJ2-7	NA
TGCGCCAGCAGCCAAGGGACGGGGGAATGGCCCCAGCATTTT	CASSQGTGEWPQHF	NA	TRBV5-1	TRBJ1-5	NA
TGCGCCAGCAGCCAAAGCGCGGGGTGGGATACGCAGTATTTT	CASSQSAGWDTQYF	NA	TRBV4-3	TRBJ2-3	NA
TGTGCCAGCAGCTACGACCGGGGGGGTAATGAAAAACTGTTTTTT	CASSYDRGGNEKLFF	NA	TRBV7-9	TRBJ1-4	NA
TGTGCCAGCAGTGAAAGCGCCGCTGGGGCCAACGTCCTGACTTTC	CASSESAAGANVLTF	NA	TRBV6-4	TRBJ2-6	NA
TGCGCCAGCAGCCAAGATTGGGGGACAGGGGGCTACTATGGCTACACCTTC	CASSQDWGTGGYYGYTF	TRBD1	TRBV4-1	TRBJ1-2	NA
TGTGCCAGCAGCTTAGCGAGGCTAGCCAAAAACATTCAGTACTTC	CASSLARLAKNIQYF	NA	TRBV13	TRBJ2-4	NA
TGTGCCAGCAGCCAAGTGGAGCAGAGAGCTTTCTTT	CASSQVEQRAFF	NA	TRBV14	TRBJ1-1	NA
TGTGCCAGCAGCCCCCACCGGGGGAGCACTGAAGCTTTCTTT	CASSPHRGSTEAFF	NA	TRBV7-2	TRBJ1-1	NA
TGTGCCAGCAGCTTAGCAGGAGCTAACTATGGCTACACCTTC	CASSLAGANYGYTF	NA	TRBV7-2	TRBJ1-2	NA
TGTGCCAGCAGCTTAGCAGGGGGCTTACATCAGCCCCAGCATTTT	CASSLAGGLHQPQHF	TRBD1	TRBV7-2	TRBJ1-5	NA
TGTGCCAGCTCACCTCCCGGGGGGCAGGGCGAAGAGACCCAGTACTTC	CASSPPGGQGEETQYF	NA	TRBV18	TRBJ2-5	NA
TGTGCCAGCAGAGAGACAGGGTATGGCTACACCTTC	CASRETGYGYTF	TRBD1	TRBV6-4	TRBJ1-2	NA
TGTGCCACCCATTCCCCCTATGTTGGCGGGGCTGATACTGAAGCTTTCTTT	CATHSPYVGGADTEAFF	NA	TRBV2	TRBJ1-1	NA